The clone carrying this T cell receptor beta chain came up a few times. The target antigen is unknown. This entry belongs to a study of beta chain features in type 1 diabetes. Study-level information: The patient and healthy donor groups were comparable for age, gender and cell yields.

Trimming left V 0 bases short and J 2 bases short, with 5 bases between. This CDR3 is built from 13 residues. Germline lookup yields CDR1 SGHRS and CDR2 YFSETQ. Findings and limits, study-wide: TCRB CDR3s were moderately but significantly shorter in Type 1 diabetes patients in all four CD4+ subsets.

Every bit of the isolated RNA underwent reverse transcription, so sequencing read expressed TCRB transcripts. Repertoires were generated with immunoSEQ multiplex PCR, while TCRdb's copy carries only in-frame clones and drops some. The data hold some 350,000 clones, with approximately 13% observed a single time. The rearrangement joins TRBV5-1 to TRBJ1-1, with a possible D match to TRBD1 (5 bases). The sample taken for sequencing was naive CD4+ T cells from blood. The source of this sequence is a woman aged 18-29 years with type 1 diabetes. This CDR3 is CASSLGTNTEAFF. The CDR3 coding sequence is TGCGCCAGCAGCTTGGGGACAAACACTGAAGCTTTCTTT.